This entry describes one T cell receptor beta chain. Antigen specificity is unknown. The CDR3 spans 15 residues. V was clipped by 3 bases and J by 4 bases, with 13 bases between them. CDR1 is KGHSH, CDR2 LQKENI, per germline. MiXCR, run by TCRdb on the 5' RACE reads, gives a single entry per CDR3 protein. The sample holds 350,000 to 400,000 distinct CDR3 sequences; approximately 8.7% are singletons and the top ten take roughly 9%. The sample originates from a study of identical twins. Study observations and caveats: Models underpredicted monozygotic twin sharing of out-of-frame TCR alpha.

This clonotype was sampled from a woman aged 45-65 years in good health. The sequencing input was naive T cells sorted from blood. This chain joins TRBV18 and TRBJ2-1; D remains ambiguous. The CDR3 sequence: CASSPGQTLYNEQFF. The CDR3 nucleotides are TGTGCCAGCTCACCCGGGCAGACCCTATACAATGAGCAGTTCTTC.